What follows are 10 T cell receptor beta chains derived from one specimen sequenced in a study of regulatory T cells in long-lasting Graves disease. Combining iRepertoire HTBI primers with Arm-PCR of CDR3 regions, the authors built TCR beta libraries. TCRdb recomputed calls from the multiplex PCR reads with MiXCR, one row per CDR3 protein. The data show about 540,000 distinct CDR3 sequences, around an eighth seen once. Described time point: newly diagnosed GD, antithyroid drugs for less than 3 months. RNA isolated from PBMCs was used to make the TCR library. These same records also appear under a second study, on T cells in Graves' hyperthyroidism and ophthalmopathy.

The sample was peripheral blood mononuclear cells (PBMCs), taken at new diagnosis, from a patient treated with antithyroid drugs. Source of these receptors: a man aged 30 to 45 with Graves disease.

This clonotype was seen ten or more times. V is TRBV7-9 and J is TRBJ1-4; D uncertain. CDR3 size: 15 residues. V shed 5 bases and J shed 0 bases, with 10 bases lying between them. Germline values: CDR1 SEHNR, CDR2 FQNEAQ (reference sequence). The CDR3, as DNA: TGTGCCAGCAGCGCCGGACGGGCAACTAATGAAAAACTGTTTTTT. Translating it yields CASSAGRATNEKLFF.

This clonotype was counted ten times or more. This chain links TRBV5-4 with TRBJ2-5; D gene ambiguous. Trimming shortened V by 2 bases and J by 10 bases, and 12 bases separated the two germline ends. Germline loops: CDR1 SGHNT, CDR2 YYREEE (reference sequence). The CDR3 runs 12 residues. For the CDR3, the DNA is TGTGCCAGCAGCTTTGCCGTAGGCGACCAGTACTTC. Translating it yields CASSFAVGDQYF. The full variable domain, rest sourced from reference TRBV5-4 and TRBJ2-5, is ETGVTQSPTHLIKTRGQQVTLRCSSQSGHNTVSWYQQALGQGPQFIFQYYREEENGRGNFPPRFSGLQFPNYSSELNVNALELDDSALYLCASSFAVGDQYFGPGTRLLVL.

This clonotype has a handful of counts. The chain links TRBV5-1 to TRBJ1-4; 8 bases align to TRBD1. Germline assignment: CDR1 SGHRS and CDR2 YFSETQ. V lost 4 bases and J lost 0; bases outside the gene matches: 2. This CDR3 spans 15 amino acids. The CDR3 reads CASSTTGATNEKLFF. The CDR3 bases are TGCGCCAGCAGCACGACAGGGGCAACTAATGAAAAACTGTTTTTT.

Details on this clonotype: A much bigger clone sits one base away, suggesting this may be a read error. V is TRBV30 and J is TRBJ1-3; D is perhaps TRBD1 (5 bases). This CDR3 has 15 amino acids. Germline assignment: CDR1 GTSNPN and CDR2 SVGIG (reference sequence). The CDR3 region has the DNA TGTGCCTGGAGTGTAACCGGGGGAAGTGGAGACACCATATATTTT. Translating it yields CAWSVTGGSGDTIYF.

A few counts support this clonotype. V gene TRBV6-5 combines with J gene TRBJ2-2, with 8 bases that match TRBD1. Germline V gene lookup returns CDR1 MNHEY and CDR2 SVGAGI. V shed 4 bases and J 6 bases; nucleotides not matched to a gene: 4. This CDR3 has 14 residues. The CDR3 reads CASSSYRGAGELFF. The CDR3 nucleotides are TGTGCCAGCAGTTCCTACAGGGGGGCCGGGGAGCTGTTTTTT.

This chain links TRBV5-6 with TRBJ2-5, with D hard to call. CDR1 is SGHDT and CDR2 is YYEEEE in the germline V gene. CDR3 size: 14 residues. Trimming cost V 0 bases and J 1 base, with 7 bases left between them. This CDR3 reads CASSLVSRQETQYF. DNA for the CDR3: TGTGCCAGCAGCTTGGTGTCCCGCCAAGAGACCCAGTACTTC.

This clonotype was detected ten times or more. The chain carries TRBV20-1 and TRBJ2-4; D could derive from TRBD1 or TRBD2 (5 bases each). Germline values: CDR1 DFQATT, CDR2 SNEGSKA (reference sequence). This CDR3 contains 13 residues. V was pared by 5 bases and J by 2 bases, with 10 bases between. The CDR3 reads CSASGTTKNIQYF. The CDR3 DNA reads TGCAGTGCTTCAGGGACGACCAAAAACATTCAGTACTTC.

The sample holds a few counts of this clonotype. The J gene is TRBJ2-1, the V gene TRBV9; 8 nucleotides line up with TRBD2. This CDR3 region has 16 residues. With 4 bases clipped from V and 6 bases from J, the junction kept 12 bases outside the gene matches. The germline CDR1 and CDR2 sequences are SGDLS and YYNGEE. CDR3 loop: CASSPRGSAGANEQFF. CDR3 sequence (DNA): TGTGCCAGCAGCCCCCGAGGTTCAGCGGGGGCCAATGAGCAGTTCTTC.

This clonotype was seen a few times. The genes are TRBV12-5 and TRBJ2-1; D might be TRBD1 or TRBD2, each matching 6 bases. This CDR3 comprises 17 residues. The germline V gene has CDR1 LGHNT and CDR2 FRNRAP. V gave up 5 bases and J gave up 6 bases, with 23 bases separating them. The CDR3 reads CASGPPLGAGGGNEQFF. The CDR3 DNA reads as TGTGCTAGTGGTCCACCCTTGGGTGCCGGGGGCGGCAATGAGCAGTTCTTC.

This clonotype was picked up one time. The gene calls are TRBV19 and TRBJ1-1; tentative D call: TRBD1 (5 bases). The CDR3 is 13 residues long. Germline loops: CDR1 LNHDA, CDR2 SQIVND (reference sequence). V lost 6 bases, J lost 3 bases, and 11 bases lay in between. The DNA for the CDR3 is TGTGCCAGTAGCGGAGGGGCGGACACTGAAGCTTTCTTT. This gives the protein CASSGGADTEAFF.